Here is one T cell receptor beta chain with its context. Its antigen remains unknown. Germline V lookup: CDR1 SGHDT, CDR2 YYEEEE. The CDR3 is 18 amino acids. Trimming removed 3 bases from V and 2 bases from J; junction bases left unmatched: 12. This entry is derived from a study of T cells after posttransplantation cyclophosphamide. General study results and limits: Donor CD8+ memory clones often dominated recipient blood repertoires at later times. After PTCy, TRB diversity resembled that of CNI/methotrexate controls. TRB overlap between skin or GI tissue T cells and blood was limited.

Cyclophosphamide on days +3 and +4 followed busulfan-fludarabine conditioning and a marrow graft. Profiling relied on immunoSEQ multiplex PCR, and the TCRdb table lists in-frame clones only, not all of them. The data contain approximately 39,000 clones, around 78% of them singletons. The V call is TRBV5-6, the J call TRBJ1-5; 9 bases align to TRBD1. Specimen: CD4+ T cells sorted from blood, collected roughly 1,900 days after a stem cell transplant with posttransplant cyclophosphamide. The clonotype originates from a female patient between 40 and 55 years old who received an allogeneic stem cell transplant from a related donor, was CMV-positive, and had no GVHD. The graft donor may have contributed some T cells. The CDR3 region has the DNA TGTGCCAGCAGCTCCTCTGGGACAGGGAAGGGGCGCAATCAGCCCCAGCATTTT. The encoded protein is CASSSSGTGKGRNQPQHF.